The 26 T cell receptor beta chains listed next were all sequenced from one sample in a study of Ad26.COV2.S vaccination and SARS-CoV-2 variants. The data were produced by immunoSEQ multiplex PCR, yet TCRdb's version contains in-frame clones alone and is incomplete. The sample includes about 390,000 clones, about 85% of them seen just once. Indicated treatment: over 15 received Ad26.COV2.S at low or high dose, single or two shots; several received placebo; per-sample allocation not given. Day 63 after the first injection of vaccine or placebo was the sampling time. Sample: peripheral blood, taken in a trial of Ad26.COV2.S vaccine versus placebo. The origin of the receptors is a person aged 18-65 years who received the Ad26.COV2.S COVID-19 vaccine or a placebo.

V usage is TRBV4-2 and J usage is TRBJ1-2; a possible D gene is TRBD1 (6 bases). The CDR3 totals 13 residues. Per the germline V gene, CDR1 is LGHNA and CDR2 is YNFKEQ. The V and J ends lost 0 bases and 7 bases respectively, with 9 bases between them. The CDR3: CASSQDKGGGYTF. The CDR3, as DNA: TGTGCCAGCAGCCAAGATAAGGGGGGTGGCTACACCTTC.

This clone was picked up one time. V gene TRBV5-1 combines with J gene TRBJ1-2; the match to TRBD1 covers 7 bases. The CDR3 covers 12 residues. Germline lookup yields CDR1 SGHRS and CDR2 YFSETQ. The V gene end was trimmed by 7 bases and the J gene end by 6 bases; junction bases not matched to a gene: 6. CDR3: CASATGSNGYTF. The CDR3 nucleotides are TGCGCCAGCGCGACAGGGTCAAATGGCTACACCTTC.

The chain has TRBV5-1 and TRBJ1-2; TRBD1 is a possible D gene (5 bases). This CDR3 spans 14 amino acids. Germline V lookup: CDR1 SGHRS, CDR2 YFSETQ. Trimming cost V 4 bases and J 4 bases, with 14 bases left between them. The CDR3 here is CASSRDSPVYGYTF. In DNA, the CDR3 is TGCGCCAGCAGCCGCGACAGCCCAGTCTATGGCTACACCTTC.

J is TRBJ2-7 and V is TRBV12-3 or TRBV12-4; D gene ambiguous. The CDR3 extends over 13 amino acids. V was clipped by 7 bases and J by 4 bases, with 14 bases between them. In nucleotides, the CDR3 is TGTGCCAGCACCTCGGCCCCGCTTTACGAGCAGTACTTC. Translation: CASTSAPLYEQYF.

DNA of the CDR3: TGTGCCTGGAGTGTGTACACAGATACGCAGTATTTT. Translation gives CAWSVYTDTQYF. The genes are TRBV30 and TRBJ2-3, with D uncertain. This CDR3 has 12 residues. Germline V CDR1 and CDR2: GTSNPN, SVGIG (reference sequence). Trimming stripped 0 bases from V and 2 bases from J, with 3 bases between.

A remark on this clone: The same CDR3 is also encoded by other DNA sequences in this sample. This chain connects TRBV12-3 or TRBV12-4 to TRBJ1-2; TRBD1 might be the D (5 bases). CDR3 length equals 12 residues. The germline V and J ends were trimmed by 3 bases and 5 bases, with 7 bases remaining between them. CDR3 residues: CASSLEGYGYTF. The CDR3 DNA is TGTGCCAGCAGTTTGGAGGGGTATGGCTACACCTTC.

The chain recombines TRBV10-2 with TRBJ2-7; 10 bases agree with TRBD2. Trimming removed 3 bases from V and 7 bases from J; junction bases left unmatched: 6. This CDR3 is built from 14 residues. Germline CDR1 reads WSHSY; CDR2 reads SAAADI. CDR3 sequence: CASSDIAGGREQYF. In DNA form, the CDR3 reads TGCGCCAGCAGTGATATAGCGGGGGGTCGGGAGCAGTACTTC.

The chain carries TRBV15 and TRBJ2-5; 7 bases agree with TRBD2. This CDR3 has 15 residues. V was clipped by 3 bases and J by 5 bases; unmatched bases: 9. Germline V CDR1 and CDR2: LNHNV, YYDKDF (reference sequence). This CDR3 reads CATSSHGGSRETQYF. The CDR3, as DNA: TGTGCCACCAGCAGTCACGGGGGGTCGAGGGAGACCCAGTACTTC.

This clone was seen once. This chain connects TRBV19 to TRBJ1-5; D possibly corresponds to TRBD1 (5 bases). Germline assignment: CDR1 LNHDA and CDR2 SQIVND (reference sequence). This CDR3 region has 16 residues. V was cut by 7 bases and J by 0 bases, with 16 bases left in between. CDR3 coding DNA: TGTGCCAGTACTGCATCGCCAGGGTATAGCAATCAGCCCCAGCATTTT. It is translated as CASTASPGYSNQPQHF.

The CDR3 bases are TGTGCCAGCAAGCTAGCGGCTCTCACAGATACGCAGTATTTT. It specifies CASKLAALTDTQYF. The V gene is TRBV7-2, the J gene TRBJ2-3; 7 bases are a match to TRBD2. Germline V CDR1 and CDR2: SGHTA, FQGNSA. The CDR3 sequence is 14 residues long. Trimming removed 7 bases from V and 2 bases from J; junction bases left unmatched: 6.

This rearrangement joins TRBV3-1 (or the pseudogene TRBV3-2) to TRBJ1-1; D is unclear. With 0 bases removed from V and 4 bases from J, the gap between germline ends came to 12 bases. Per germline, CDR1 LGHDT and CDR2 YNNKEL (reference sequence). This CDR3 is 15 amino acids long. CDR3: CASSQDANKGTEAFF. CDR3 DNA sequence: TGTGCCAGCAGCCAAGACGCTAACAAGGGCACTGAAGCTTTCTTT.

This chain uses TRBV29-1 with TRBJ2-5; 10 nucleotides agree with TRBD2. Germline V gene data show CDR1 as SQVTM and CDR2 as ANQGSEA. Trimming took 1 base from V and 10 from J; bases not matched to a gene: 12. CDR3 size: 15 residues. The CDR3 region has the DNA TGCAGCGTTGAAGCCCCTACCCCTCTAGCGGGGGACCAGTACTTC. Its protein is CSVEAPTPLAGDQYF.

The rearrangement links TRBV2 to TRBJ1-5, with TRBD1 matching over 7 bases. CDR1 is SNHLY, CDR2 FYNNEI, per germline. This CDR3 comprises 15 residues. V lost 6 bases to trimming and J lost 5 bases; unmatched junction nucleotides: 10. As DNA, the CDR3 is TGTGCCAGCAGCCTCACAGGGGTGAGCGATCAGCCCCAGCATTTT. Its translation is CASSLTGVSDQPQHF. The whole variable domain, filled in from reference TRBV2 and TRBJ1-5, reads EPEVTQTPSHQVTQMGQEVILRCVPISNHLYFYWYRQILGQKVEFLVSFYNNEISEKSEIFDDQFSVERPDGSNFTLKIRSTKLEDSAMYFCASSLTGVSDQPQHFGDGTRLSIL.

V and J are TRBV6-2 or TRBV6-3 and TRBJ1-2, with D perhaps TRBD1 (5 bases). Per germline, CDR1 MNHEY and CDR2 SVGEGT. This CDR3 region has 16 residues. Trimming removed 0 bases at V and 4 bases at J, with 15 bases between. The CDR3 DNA reads as TGTGCCAGCAGTTACTCGCCGACCGGGGGTGTCTATGGCTACACCTTC. It specifies CASSYSPTGGVYGYTF.

The genes are TRBV7-2 and TRBJ2-3; 10 nucleotides align to TRBD2. The germline CDR1 and CDR2 sequences are SGHTA and FQGNSA. After removal of 7 bases from V and 5 bases from J, the junction contained 9 bases not matched to a gene. The CDR3 loop spans 15 amino acids. CDR3 in amino acids: CASNERGGREDTQYF. CDR3 nucleotides: TGTGCCAGCAACGAGCGGGGGGGCCGTGAAGATACGCAGTATTTT.

The rearrangement uses TRBV6-4 and TRBJ1-5, with no clear D. Germline CDR1 is MRHNA and CDR2 is SNTAGT. Trimming pared 9 bases from V and 4 bases from J, leaving 16 bases between. The CDR3 runs 14 residues. CDR3 sequence reads: CASETPQNNQPQHF. In DNA, the CDR3 is TGTGCCAGTGAAACCCCACAGAATAATCAGCCCCAGCATTTT.

This clone was seen once. The rearrangement links TRBV12-2 to TRBJ1-5; TRBD1, the table's D call, lacks a check against the DNA. TRBV12-2 is recorded as a pseudogene. The CDR3 is made up of 16 amino acids. The CDR3 nucleotides are TGTGCAAGTCGACCTGACAGGGGGTTTATCAATCAGCCCCAGCATTTT. Its protein is CASRPDRGFINQPQHF.

This chain connects TRBV7-2 to TRBJ1-5, with D unclear. The V end lost 1 base, the J end lost 4 bases, and 5 bases lay between the germline ends. This CDR3 is 13 amino acids long. CDR1 SGHTA and CDR2 FQGNSA come from the germline V gene. The CDR3 sequence is CASSLGANQPQHF. CDR3 bases: TGTGCCAGCAGCTTAGGCGCAAATCAGCCCCAGCATTTT.

The chain carries TRBV19 and TRBJ1-2; TRBD1 aligns across 8 bases. The CDR3 has 14 amino acids. CDR1 LNHDA and CDR2 SQIVND come from the germline V gene (reference sequence). The V gene end was trimmed by 4 bases and the J gene end by 8 bases; junction bases not matched to a gene: 9. CDR3 loop: CASSTDGQGSGYTF. In DNA form, the CDR3 reads TGTGCCAGTAGTACCGACGGACAGGGAAGCGGCTACACCTTC.

The chain employs TRBV7-9 and TRBJ2-1, with 9 bases aligning to TRBD2. J lost 3 bases, V lost 0 bases, and 3 bases had no gene match. CDR1 and CDR2 (germline): SEHNR, FQNEAQ (reference sequence). The length of the CDR3 is 16 residues. CDR3 loop: CASSLALAGIYNEQFF. The CDR3 region has the DNA TGTGCCAGCAGCTTAGCTCTAGCGGGGATCTACAATGAGCAGTTCTTC.

The chain uses TRBV6-2 or TRBV6-3 and TRBJ2-3; unclear D gene. The CDR3 extends over 17 amino acids. Trimming pared 1 base from V and 5 bases from J, leaving 19 bases between. In germline, CDR1 is MNHEY, CDR2 SVGEGT. The CDR3 is CASSYYPRTLQKDTQYF. For the CDR3, the DNA is TGTGCCAGCAGTTACTATCCGCGGACCCTGCAGAAAGATACGCAGTATTTT.

Details on this clone: A junction boundary mismatches the germline segment, possibly from a read error. The chain combines TRBV10-1 with TRBJ2-2; possible D gene TRBD2, 5 bases. The germline gives CDR1 WNHNN, CDR2 SYGVQD (reference sequence). This CDR3 comprises 13 residues. CDR3 bases: TGCGCCAGCGGTGAGGGTGGGTCCGGGGAGCTGTTTTTT. It is translated as CASGEGGSGELFF.

The V and J genes are TRBV7-8 and TRBJ2-1, with TRBD1 as a possible D gene (6 bases). This CDR3 contains 14 residues. Trimming pared 4 bases from V and 7 bases from J, leaving 14 bases between. Germline V gene lookup returns CDR1 SGHVS and CDR2 FQNEAQ. The CDR3 reads CASSSPPGANEQFF. Written as DNA, the CDR3 is TGTGCCAGCAGCTCACCCCCAGGGGCGAATGAGCAGTTCTTC.

The chain recombines TRBV13 with TRBJ1-1; 11 positions match TRBD1. CDR3 size: 15 residues. Germline V gene data show CDR1 as PRHDT and CDR2 as FYEKMQ (reference sequence). Trimming removed 5 bases from V and 3 bases from J; junction bases left unmatched: 5. The CDR3 loop is CASSPGQGDYTEAFF. The CDR3 DNA sequence: TGTGCCAGCAGCCCGGGACAGGGGGATTACACTGAAGCTTTCTTT. Looking up the rest from reference TRBV13 and TRBJ1-1 gives the full variable domain: AAGVIQSPRHLIKEKRETATLKCYPIPRHDTVYWYQQGPGQDPQFLISFYEKMQSDKGSIPDRFSAQQFSDYHSELNMSSLELGDSALYFCASSPGQGDYTEAFFGQGTRLTVV.

This clone has a handful of counts. The V and J genes are TRBV13 and TRBJ2-2; D possibly corresponds to TRBD1 (5 bases). The ends were cut back, 0 bases at V and 1 base at J, with 9 bases in the middle. Germline assignment: CDR1 PRHDT and CDR2 FYEKMQ (reference sequence). There are 16 residues in the CDR3. The CDR3 protein is CASSLGRTQNTGELFF. The CDR3, as DNA: TGTGCCAGCAGCTTAGGTCGGACACAGAACACCGGGGAGCTGTTTTTT.

The chain couples TRBV4-1 to TRBJ1-1; 7 bases fit TRBD1. This CDR3 has 14 amino acids. Germline V gene sequence: CDR1 MGHRA, CDR2 YSYEKL. V dropped 2 bases and J dropped 5; count of bases not matched to a gene: 5. The CDR3 bases are TGCGCCAGCAGCCAACCAAGACAGGGAACTGAAGCTTTCTTT. As protein: CASSQPRQGTEAFF.